The rows below give T cell receptor beta chains drawn from one sample of a study of graft-versus-host responses after intestinal transplantation. Clones were sequenced by immunoSEQ multiplex PCR, and TCRdb holds only the in-frame ones, with some missing. Of 49,000 or so clones listed, 90% to 95% were seen once; the top ten hold 4.5% to 7.5%. Sequencing used PBMCs, obtained about 790 days after a first intestinal transplant, on the day of a second. The receptors originated from a human patient who received an intestinal transplant, so some T cells may come from the graft donor. CDR3s include the opening cysteine and the closing phenylalanine or tryptophan. D genes are given only for firm matches. Clone size is stated in some rows and not others, as once, few, many or a class when expanded.

v_gene	abundance	j_gene	d_gene	CDR3nt	CDR3aa
TRBV30	NA	TRBJ1-2	NA	TGTGCCTGGAGTGTACGGGAAGGGGCCTATGGCTACACCTTC	CAWSVREGAYGYTF
TRBV28	NA	TRBJ1-1	TRBD1	TGTGCCAGCAGTTTATTACAGGGGGAAGCTTTCTTT	CASSLLQGEAFF
TRBV5-1	NA	TRBJ1-6	NA	TGCGCCAGCAGCTTGGGGACAGCTTTTTCTGCGTCACCCCTCCACTTT	CASSLGTAFSASPLHF
TRBV5-6	NA	TRBJ1-2	NA	TGTGCCAGCAGCCCGGGGGGGAGCTATGGCTACACCTTC	CASSPGGSYGYTF
TRBV11-2	NA	TRBJ2-1	NA	TGTGCCAGCAGCTACTCCTACAATGAGCAGTTCTTC	CASSYSYNEQFF
TRBV9	NA	TRBJ2-1	TRBD2	TGTGCCAGCAGCGTCCATCGTCTAGCGGGAGAGTCGGGCAATGAGCAGTTCTTC	CASSVHRLAGESGNEQFF
TRBV7-9	NA	TRBJ1-5	TRBD1	TGTGCCAGCAGCTTAGGCACAGGGGGGGACAATCAGCCCCAGCATTTT	CASSLGTGGDNQPQHF
TRBV10-3	few	TRBJ1-1	TRBD1	TGTGCCATCAGAGGACAGGGGGACACTGAAGCTTTCTTT	CAIRGQGDTEAFF
TRBV6-5	NA	TRBJ1-2	NA	TGTGCCAGCAGCCGGGACTTTAACTATGGCTACACCTTC	CASSRDFNYGYTF
TRBV9	NA	TRBJ2-7	NA	TGTGCCAGCAGCGTAGCTACTACCTCCTACGAGCAGTACTTC	CASSVATTSYEQYF
TRBV5-1	NA	TRBJ2-7	TRBD1	TGCGCCAGCAGCTCGGACAGGGCGGGATACGAGCAGTACTTC	CASSSDRAGYEQYF
TRBV30	once	TRBJ2-5	NA	TGTGCCTGGAGGGCTCGCGGATCGCGGGAGACCCAGTACTTC	CAWRARGSRETQYF
TRBV7-2	NA	TRBJ2-5	NA	TGTGCCAGCAGCTTTGCTAGGGGGGCTGGGACCCAGTACTTC	CASSFARGAGTQYF
TRBV21-1	NA	TRBJ1-5	NA	TGTGCCAGCAGCTCGCGCCAGTGGGGTAGCAATCAGCCCCAGCATTTT	CASSSRQWGSNQPQHF
TRBV19	once	TRBJ2-5	NA	TGTGCCAGTAGTATCAGCTGGGAAGGGGAGCAGTACTTC	CASSISWEGEQYF
TRBV9	NA	TRBJ2-7	TRBD2	TGTGCCAGCTCTAGCGGCTCCTACGAGCAGTACTTC	CASSSGSYEQYF
TRBV7-9	NA	TRBJ1-2	NA	TGTGCCAGCAGCTTAGTAGAAGGGGCTTATGGCTACACCTTC	CASSLVEGAYGYTF
TRBV10-2	NA	TRBJ2-2	NA	TGCGCCAGCAGTGAGTCTGGGGCAGCGCTGGCCCTGAACACCGGGGAGCTGTTTTTT	CASSESGAALALNTGELFF
TRBV18	NA	TRBJ1-5	TRBD1	TGTGCCAGCTCGCCCACAGGGGCCAATCAGCCCCAGCATTTT	CASSPTGANQPQHF
TRBV6-1	few	TRBJ2-2	NA	TGTGCCAGCAGTCCCCGGGCCCCGGGGACCGGGGAGCTGTTTTTT	CASSPRAPGTGELFF
TRBV28	NA	TRBJ2-7	NA	TGTGCCTGCCAGCGAGGGGTACGCACCGAGCAGTACTTC	CACQRGVRTEQYF
TRBV27	NA	TRBJ2-3	NA	TGTGCCAGCACGAAGGGATATGGCACAGATACGCAGTATTTT	CASTKGYGTDTQYF
TRBV9	NA	TRBJ2-1	TRBD2	TGTGCCAGCAGCGTAGAAGTAGCGGGAGTACTCAATGAGCAGTTCTTC	CASSVEVAGVLNEQFF
TRBV30	NA	TRBJ2-2	TRBD1	TGTGCCTGGAGTGTAAGGTCAGGGGGCACCGGGGAGCTGTTTTTT	CAWSVRSGGTGELFF
TRBV5-6	NA	TRBJ2-3	NA	TGTGCCAGCAGCTTGGTAAGGGATGATACGCAGTATTTT	CASSLVRDDTQYF
TRBV7-7	NA	TRBJ2-5	TRBD2	TGTGCTAGCAGCTTAGGAGTAGCGGGAGGAGAAGAGACCCAGTACTTC	CASSLGVAGGEETQYF
TRBV28	NA	TRBJ2-1	NA	TGTGCCAGCAGCAATCCTTGGCGGGATGAGTTCTTC	CASSNPWRDEFF
TRBV4-1	NA	TRBJ2-7	NA	TGCGCCAGCAGCCAACAGGGATCCCTTGGGTACGAGCAGTACTTC	CASSQQGSLGYEQYF
TRBV6-5	once	TRBJ2-7	NA	TGTGCCAGCAGTTACTCTAGGGTCTCCTACGAGCAGTACTTC	CASSYSRVSYEQYF
TRBV6-1	NA	TRBJ1-2	TRBD1	TGTGCCAGCAGACCGGGACAGAAATATGGCTACACCTTC	CASRPGQKYGYTF
TRBV11-2	NA	TRBJ1-2	TRBD1	TGTGCCAGCAGCCCGATTAGGGACAGCAACTATGGCTACACCTTC	CASSPIRDSNYGYTF
TRBV7-8	NA	TRBJ1-4	NA	TGTGCCAGCAGCTTAACCGCCGGACCACAGGCGGGGGAAAAACTGTTTTTT	CASSLTAGPQAGEKLFF
TRBV27	NA	TRBJ1-2	NA	TGTGCCAGCAGTTTATATGCAGGAAACTATGGCTACACCTTC	CASSLYAGNYGYTF
TRBV10-3	NA	TRBJ2-1	TRBD2	TGTGCCATCAGGTATAGCGGGATTTACAATGAGCAGTTCTTC	CAIRYSGIYNEQFF
TRBV27	NA	TRBJ2-5	TRBD2	TGTGCCAGCAGTTTCCTTAGCGGGCCCCGGGGGACCCAGTACTTC	CASSFLSGPRGTQYF
TRBV27	NA	TRBJ2-5	NA	TGTGCCAGCAGTTTATGGACTAGGGGGAGAGAGACCCAGTACTTC	CASSLWTRGRETQYF
TRBV6-6	NA	TRBJ2-7	TRBD2	TGTGCCAGCATCTGGGATGCGGGACTAACCTCCTACGAGCAGTACTTC	CASIWDAGLTSYEQYF
TRBV30	NA	TRBJ2-7	TRBD1	TGTGCCTGGAGGGGGGACAGGGGCTACGAGCAGTACTTC	CAWRGDRGYEQYF
TRBV5-1	once	TRBJ2-7	NA	TGCGCCAGCAGCTTGGGTGGGCTTACCTACGAGCAGTACTTC	CASSLGGLTYEQYF
TRBV5-1	NA	TRBJ2-1	TRBD2	TGCGCCAGCAGCTTGTTGTCGGGAGGAGGCGAGCAGTTCTTC	CASSLLSGGGEQFF
TRBV28	NA	TRBJ2-6	NA	TGTGCCAGCAGCTCGGGATCCCCCACCTCCTCTGGGGCCAACGTCCTGACTTTC	CASSSGSPTSSGANVLTF
TRBV27	few	TRBJ1-2	NA	TGTGCCAGCACATCATCCGGGGCCCCTGGGGTTGGCTACACCTTC	CASTSSGAPGVGYTF
TRBV7-9	NA	TRBJ1-4	NA	TGTGCCAGCAGCTTAGTTGGGACGAATGAAAAACTGTTTTTT	CASSLVGTNEKLFF
TRBV28	NA	TRBJ1-5	NA	TGTGCCACCCCGGGCAGTAAATATAGCAATCAGCCCCAGCATTTT	CATPGSKYSNQPQHF
TRBV19	once	TRBJ1-1	NA	TGTGCCAGTAGTCATACCGGACGGATGGACACTGAAGCTTTCTTT	CASSHTGRMDTEAFF
TRBV6-5	NA	TRBJ2-1	TRBD2	TGTGCCAGCCGCCTAGCGGGAGCGGGTGAGCAGTTCTTC	CASRLAGAGEQFF
TRBV30	NA	TRBJ2-4	TRBD2	TGTGCCTGGAGTAGCCCTAGCGGGATGAAACTAATAGCCAAAAACATTCAGTACTTC	CAWSSPSGMKLIAKNIQYF
TRBV9	NA	TRBJ2-7	NA	TGTGCCAGCAGCGGACAGGCTACCTACGAGCAGTACTTC	CASSGQATYEQYF
TRBV27	NA	TRBJ1-2	TRBD1	TGTGCCAGCAGTTTCAGGACAGGGAGGGCTTATGGCTACACCTTC	CASSFRTGRAYGYTF
TRBV9	NA	TRBJ2-7	NA	TGTGCCAGCAGCGTAGGTCAGGCTTCATACGAGCAGTACTTC	CASSVGQASYEQYF
TRBV7-9	once	TRBJ2-7	NA	TGTGCCAGCAGCTCCGGAATTGTACGACTGACGTCTCTCGAGCAGTACTTC	CASSSGIVRLTSLEQYF
TRBV9	few	TRBJ2-2	TRBD2	TGTGCCAGCCGGGGGGCCGGGGAGCTGTTTTTT	CASRGAGELFF
TRBV5-1	NA	TRBJ1-5	TRBD1	TGCGCCAGCAGCTTTGGACAGGGGGAACAGCCCCAGCATTTT	CASSFGQGEQPQHF
TRBV10-3	NA	TRBJ2-7	TRBD2	TGTGCCATCAGCTCTAGCGGGGGGGATTACGAGCAGTACTTC	CAISSSGGDYEQYF